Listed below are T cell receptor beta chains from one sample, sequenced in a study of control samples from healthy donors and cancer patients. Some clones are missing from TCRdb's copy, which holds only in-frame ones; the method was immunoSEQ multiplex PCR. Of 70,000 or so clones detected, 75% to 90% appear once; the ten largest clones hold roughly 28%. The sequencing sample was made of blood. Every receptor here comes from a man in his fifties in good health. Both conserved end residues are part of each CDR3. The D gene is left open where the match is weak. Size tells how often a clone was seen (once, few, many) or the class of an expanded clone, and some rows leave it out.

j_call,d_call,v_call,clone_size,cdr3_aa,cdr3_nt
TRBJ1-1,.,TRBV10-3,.,CAISDLGDKLNTEAFF,TGTGCCATCAGTGACCTAGGGGACAAATTGAACACTGAAGCTTTCTTT
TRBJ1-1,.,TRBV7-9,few,CASGYQGGTEAFF,TGTGCCAGCGGATACCAGGGAGGCACTGAAGCTTTCTTT
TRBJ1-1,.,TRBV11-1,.,CASSQPGTQNTEAFF,TGTGCCAGCAGCCAGCCGGGGACACAGAACACTGAAGCTTTCTTT
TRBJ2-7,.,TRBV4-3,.,CASSFGQTYEQYF,TGCGCCAGCAGCTTCGGACAGACCTACGAGCAGTACTTC
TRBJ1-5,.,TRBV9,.,CASSVASNQPQHF,TGTGCCAGCAGCGTAGCTAGCAATCAGCCCCAGCATTTT
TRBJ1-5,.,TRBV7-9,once,CASSLQGPRNQPQHF,TGTGCCAGCAGCTTGCAGGGGCCGCGCAATCAGCCCCAGCATTTT
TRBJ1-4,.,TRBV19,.,CASSSQAGGNEKLFF,TGTGCCAGTAGTTCGCAGGCCGGAGGGAATGAAAAACTGTTTTTT
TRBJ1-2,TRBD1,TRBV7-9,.,CASSFEGAVNGYTF,TGTGCCAGCAGCTTCGAGGGGGCGGTAAATGGCTACACCTTC
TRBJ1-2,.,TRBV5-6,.,CASSPAVRTRGYTF,TGTGCCAGCAGCCCGGCGGTCCGGACACGAGGCTACACCTTC
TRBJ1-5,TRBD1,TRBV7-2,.,CASSEGAGNQPQHF,TGTGCCAGCAGCGAGGGGGCCGGCAATCAGCCCCAGCATTTT
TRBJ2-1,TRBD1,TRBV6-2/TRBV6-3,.,CASSYFVTGEQFF,TGTGCCAGCAGTTACTTTGTGACAGGGGAGCAGTTCTTC
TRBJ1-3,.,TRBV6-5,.,CASSYTLTASGNTIYF,TGTGCCAGCAGTTACACTCTGACAGCCTCTGGAAACACCATATATTTT
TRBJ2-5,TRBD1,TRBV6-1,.,CASSEGVGGAQTQYF,TGTGCCAGCAGTGAAGGAGTAGGGGGCGCACAGACCCAGTACTTC
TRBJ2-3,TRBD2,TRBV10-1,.,CASSGGREHGTDTQYF,TGCGCCAGCAGTGGTGGGCGGGAGCACGGCACAGATACGCAGTATTTT
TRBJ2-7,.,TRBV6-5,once,CATRGRGVYEQYF,TGTGCCACAAGGGGAAGGGGTGTCTACGAGCAGTACTTC
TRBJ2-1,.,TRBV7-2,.,CASSLARGEQFF,TGTGCCAGCAGCTTAGCTAGAGGTGAGCAGTTCTTC
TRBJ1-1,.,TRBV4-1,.,CASSQSDSPNTEAFF,TGCGCCAGCAGCCAAAGTGACTCCCCGAACACTGAAGCTTTCTTT
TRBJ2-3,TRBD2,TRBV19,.,CASSKGLAGTTDSHRDTQYF,TGTGCCAGTAGTAAGGGACTAGCGGGAACGACAGATAGTCATCGGGATACGCAGTATTTT
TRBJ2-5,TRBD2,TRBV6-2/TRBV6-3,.,CASSPVAGGTETQYF,TGTGCCAGCAGTCCGGTAGCGGGGGGCACAGAGACCCAGTACTTC
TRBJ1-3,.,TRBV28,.,CASSPTGRRGDTIYF,TGTGCCAGCAGCCCCACAGGGCGCCGGGGAGACACCATATATTTT
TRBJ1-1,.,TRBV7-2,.,CASSLLRNTEAFF,TGTGCCAGCAGCTTATTAAGGAACACTGAAGCTTTCTTT
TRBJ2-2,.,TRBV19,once,CASSSYTGELFF,TGTGCCAGTAGTAGCTACACCGGGGAGCTGTTTTTT
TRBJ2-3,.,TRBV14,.,CASSQHRPDTQYF,TGTGCCAGCAGCCAACACCGGCCAGATACGCAGTATTTT
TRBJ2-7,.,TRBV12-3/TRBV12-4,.,CASSMYGQTQYF,TGTGCCAGCAGTATGTATGGACAGACGCAGTACTTC
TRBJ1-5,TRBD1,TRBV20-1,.,CSASPGQGVQPQHF,TGCAGTGCTAGTCCGGGACAGGGGGTTCAGCCCCAGCATTTT
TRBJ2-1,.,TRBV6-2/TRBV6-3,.,CASSYSSQGANNEQFF,TGTGCCAGCAGTTACTCCTCGCAGGGAGCTAACAATGAGCAGTTCTTC
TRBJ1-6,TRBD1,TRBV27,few,CASSLTGDLVGRSPLHF,TGTGCCAGCAGTCTGACAGGGGACCTGGTAGGCAGGTCACCCCTCCACTTT
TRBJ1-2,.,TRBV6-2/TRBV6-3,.,CASSRATGSGYTF,TGTGCCAGCAGTCGAGCCACAGGTAGCGGCTACACCTTC
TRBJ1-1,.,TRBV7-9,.,CASSPQGNTEAFF,TGTGCCAGCAGCCCTCAGGGAAACACTGAAGCTTTCTTT
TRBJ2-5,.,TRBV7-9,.,CASSLVGGGETQYF,TGTGCCAGCAGCCTAGTGGGGGGCGGGGAGACCCAGTACTTC
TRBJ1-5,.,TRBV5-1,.,CASSLAGANNQPQHF,TGCGCCAGCAGCTTGGCAGGGGCGAACAATCAGCCCCAGCATTTT
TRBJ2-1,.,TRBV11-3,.,CASSRMGNEQFF,TGTGCCAGCAGCCGCATGGGGAATGAGCAGTTCTTC
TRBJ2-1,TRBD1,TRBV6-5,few,CASSYDRVAMNEQFF,TGTGCCAGCAGTTACGACAGGGTAGCCATGAATGAGCAGTTCTTC
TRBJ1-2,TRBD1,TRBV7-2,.,CASSFLQGLYGYTF,TGTGCCAGCAGCTTCCTACAGGGGCTCTATGGCTACACCTTC
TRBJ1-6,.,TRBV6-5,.,CASKRRPMGNSPLHF,TGTGCCAGCAAACGTCGGCCCATGGGGAATTCACCCCTCCACTTT
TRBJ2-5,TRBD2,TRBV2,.,CASSEGGLAGGRQETQYF,TGTGCCAGCAGTGAAGGGGGACTAGCGGGAGGTCGCCAAGAGACCCAGTACTTC
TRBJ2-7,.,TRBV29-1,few,CSVEVGRYVQYF,TGCAGCGTTGAAGTGGGGAGATATGTGCAGTACTTC
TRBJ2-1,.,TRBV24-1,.,CATSPAGPAYNEQFF,TGTGCCACCAGTCCAGCGGGCCCGGCCTACAATGAGCAGTTCTTC
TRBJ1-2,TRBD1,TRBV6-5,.,CASTETGEYGYTF,TGTGCCAGCACCGAGACAGGGGAATATGGCTACACCTTC
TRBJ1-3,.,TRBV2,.,CASSMASRGLSGNTIYF,TGTGCCAGCTCAATGGCAAGCAGGGGATTGTCTGGAAACACCATATATTTT
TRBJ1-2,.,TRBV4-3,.,CASSQELGSNYGYTF,TGCGCCAGCAGCCAAGAACTAGGGAGCAACTATGGCTACACCTTC
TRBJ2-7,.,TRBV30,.,CAFGTVPDEQYF,TGTGCTTTCGGGACCGTACCCGACGAGCAGTACTTC
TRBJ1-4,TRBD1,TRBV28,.,CASSLPTGGYEKLFF,TGTGCCAGCAGTTTACCGACAGGGGGCTATGAAAAACTGTTTTTT
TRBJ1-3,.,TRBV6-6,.,CASSLRNSGNTIYF,TGTGCCAGCAGCCTCCGCAACTCTGGAAACACCATATATTTT
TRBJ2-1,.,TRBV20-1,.,CRPARGAEQFF,TGCAGACCGGCCCGTGGGGCTGAGCAGTTCTTC